Each of the 25 T cell receptor beta chains below was sequenced from the same sample in a study of blood T cells in healthy people across ages. PCR was performed a second time for about 6 to 12 cycles using a sample-barcoded 5' primer and a J-beta primer mix. TCRdb recomputed calls from the 5' RACE reads with MiXCR, one row per CDR3 protein. Among 1.4 million to 1.5 million distinct CDR3 sequences listed, approximately 38% were seen once. The sample comprised blood. The origin of the receptors is a woman aged 18-29 years in good health.

This clonotype turned up a few times. V usage is TRBV5-4 and J usage is TRBJ1-1, with 8 positions matching TRBD1. Germline-derived CDR1 and CDR2 are SGHNT and YYREEE (reference sequence). CDR3 length: 15 amino acids. Unmatched junction bases numbered 6, after V lost 3 bases and J lost 2 bases. The CDR3 is CASSSYRGSNTEAFF. CDR3 in DNA: TGTGCCAGCAGCTCCTACAGGGGGTCAAACACTGAAGCTTTCTTT.

This clonotype was picked up a small number of times. The genes are TRBV5-1 and TRBJ2-7; D is perhaps TRBD1 or TRBD2 (5 bases each). This CDR3 spans 15 amino acids. V lost 1 base and J 2 bases, leaving 13 bases between the germline ends. The germline gives CDR1 SGHRS, CDR2 YFSETQ. CDR3 nucleotides: TGCGCCAGCAGCTTGTTAGTGGGACCCGCCTACGAGCAGTACTTC. It codes for CASSLLVGPAYEQYF.

V gene TRBV18 combines with J gene TRBJ2-1; D not certain. The CDR3 contains 14 residues. V lost 3 bases to trimming and J lost 4 bases, with 10 bases between them. Germline CDR1 reads KGHSH; CDR2 reads LQKENI. CDR3 sequence (DNA): TGTGCCAGCTCACCCGACTTCCTTTACAATGAGCAGTTCTTC. As protein: CASSPDFLYNEQFF.

This clonotype occurred a few times. The chain recombines TRBV5-5 with TRBJ2-7; a possible D gene is TRBD1 (6 bases). From germline, CDR1 is SGHKS and CDR2 YYEKEE (reference sequence). The CDR3 extends over 15 amino acids. V lost 3 bases, J lost 2 bases, and 15 bases lay in between. The CDR3 region has the DNA TGTGCCAGCAGCTCACAAGACAGGAGCACCTACGAGCAGTACTTC. Translating it yields CASSSQDRSTYEQYF.

J is TRBJ2-1 and V is TRBV20-1; 11 positions match TRBD2. Looked up from germline, CDR1 is DFQATT and CDR2 is SNEGSKA (reference sequence). CDR3 size: 15 residues. V lost 1 base, J lost 8 bases, and 7 bases stayed unmatched. This chain's CDR3 is CSARGTSGRGYEQFF. The CDR3 DNA is TGCAGTGCTAGAGGCACTAGCGGGAGAGGGTATGAGCAGTTCTTC.

There are many counts of this clonotype. This chain joins TRBV20-1 and TRBJ2-3, with D perhaps matching TRBD1 (5 bases). Trimming pared 6 bases from V and 0 bases from J, leaving 7 bases between. The CDR3 is made up of 12 amino acids. Germline CDR1 DFQATT, CDR2 SNEGSKA (reference sequence). The CDR3 DNA reads as TGCAGTGCCCAGGGTAGCACAGATACGCAGTATTTT. This codes for CSAQGSTDTQYF.

The chain combines TRBV6-5 with TRBJ2-7; D may be TRBD2 (6 bases). CDR3 length: 12 residues. Germline V gene data show CDR1 as MNHEY and CDR2 as SVGAGI. The germline V and J ends were trimmed by 6 bases and 10 bases, with 16 bases remaining between them. This chain's CDR3 is CASSPTRRAQYF. DNA for the CDR3: TGTGCCAGCAGCCCGACTCGGAGGGCCCAGTACTTC.

CDR3 in amino acids: CASSQKKDRGRLNTEAFF. The DNA of the CDR3 is TGTGCCAGCAGCCAAAAAAAGGACAGGGGAAGGCTGAACACTGAAGCTTTCTTT. The chain is built from TRBV14 and TRBJ1-1, with TRBD1 identical over 9 bases. CDR3 length: 18 amino acids. The V gene's germline CDR1 is SGHDN and CDR2 FVKESK. The J segment lost 0 bases and the V segment lost 2 bases, leaving 10 bases of the junction unmatched.

V usage is TRBV6-1 and J usage is TRBJ1-1, with a tentative D call TRBD1 (5 bases). Germline lookup yields CDR1 MNHNS and CDR2 SASEGT. The CDR3 is made up of 15 amino acids. Trimming removed 4 bases at V and 6 bases at J, with 18 bases between. The DNA for the CDR3 is TGTGCCAGCAGTGCCCCTTGGGGCGAAAGGTCTGAAGCTTTCTTT. This sequence encodes CASSAPWGERSEAFF.

This clonotype was counted a few times. The chain joins TRBV20-1 to TRBJ2-5; unclear D gene. The DNA end favors TRBJ2-7, so the J call may be wrong. Germline V lookup: CDR1 DFQATT, CDR2 SNEGSKA (reference sequence). The length of the CDR3 is 12 residues. CDR3 nucleotides: TGCAGTGCTAGAGGCCAGGCCTACGAGCAGTACTTC. Translation: CSARGQAYEQYF.

The rearrangement links TRBV9 to TRBJ2-3, with TRBD2 identical over 13 bases. The V gene's germline CDR1 is SGDLS and CDR2 YYNGEE. Trimming at V came to 0 bases and at J to 5 bases, leaving 6 bases not matched to a gene. The CDR3 runs 17 residues. The DNA for the CDR3 is TGTGCCAGCAGCGTAGCTGGACTAGCGGGAGTGCAAGATACGCAGTATTTT. It encodes CASSVAGLAGVQDTQYF.

This clonotype appeared a few times. V is TRBV20-1 and J is TRBJ2-5; D ambiguous. The V end lost 3 bases, the J end lost 2 bases, and 7 bases lay between the germline ends. The CDR3 spans 12 residues. CDR1 DFQATT and CDR2 SNEGSKA come from the germline V gene (reference sequence). The chain's CDR3 is CSASKIQETQYF. Here the CDR3 DNA reads TGCAGTGCTAGTAAGATACAAGAGACCCAGTACTTC.

The rearrangement joins TRBV10-2 to TRBJ1-3; the D gene is possibly TRBD1 (5 bases). Germline CDR1 WSHSY, CDR2 SAAADI. The V gene lost 8 bases and the J gene lost 12 bases, with 17 bases spanning the gap. The CDR3 runs to 12 residues. CDR3: CASLDSVGNIYF. The CDR3 nucleotides are TGCGCCAGCCTAGACAGCGTGGGAAACATATATTTT.

This clonotype was seen a handful of times. This chain links TRBV27 with TRBJ1-5; D gene uncertain. CDR3 length equals 13 residues. Trimming took off 6 bases at V and 6 bases at J, with 12 bases between the two ends. The germline gives CDR1 MNHEY, CDR2 SMNVEV (reference sequence). DNA for the CDR3: TGTGCCAGCAGGGGCTTAAGTCTTCAGCCCCAGCATTTT. It is translated as CASRGLSLQPQHF.

This clonotype was seen a few times. The rearrangement uses TRBV27 and TRBJ1-2; D uncertain. The CDR3 extends over 18 amino acids. V shed 4 bases and J shed 7 bases, with 28 bases lying between them. Germline assignment: CDR1 MNHEY and CDR2 SMNVEV (reference sequence). The CDR3 nucleotides are TGTGCCAGCAGTTCCGTCGTGAATGATTTTAAGGATCTACGTGGCTACACCTTC. The encoded protein is CASSSVVNDFKDLRGYTF.

This chain connects TRBV6-6 to TRBJ1-1, with a weak D call TRBD1 (6 bases). CDR1 MNHNY and CDR2 SVGAGI come from the germline V gene (reference sequence). V was pared by 6 bases and J by 5 bases, with 16 bases between. The length of the CDR3 is 14 residues. Here the CDR3 DNA reads TGTGCCAGCAGCCCTCCCCCGAGGGGGACTGAAGCTTTCTTT. Protein sequence: CASSPPPRGTEAFF.

The sample holds a few counts of this clonotype. The chain has TRBV28 and TRBJ2-1; no clear D. This CDR3 is built from 14 residues. The germline V gene has CDR1 MDHEN and CDR2 SYDVKM. V was pared by 3 bases and J by 7 bases, with 13 bases between. CDR3 amino acids: CASSFEARRNEQFF. As DNA, the CDR3 is TGTGCCAGCAGTTTTGAGGCTAGGAGAAATGAGCAGTTCTTC.

The chain joins TRBV5-4 to TRBJ2-1; D is tentatively TRBD1 or TRBD2 (6 bases each). With 7 bases removed from V and 8 bases from J, the gap between germline ends came to 19 bases. The CDR3 spans 14 residues. CDR1 is SGHNT, CDR2 YYREEE, per germline (reference sequence). The CDR3 is CASYGGGTLDEQFF. Here the CDR3 DNA reads TGTGCCAGCTACGGAGGGGGGACGCTGGATGAGCAGTTCTTC.

The chain links TRBV7-9 to TRBJ2-1, with 13 bases aligning to TRBD2. Germline CDR1 SEHNR, CDR2 FQNEAQ (reference sequence). The trim removed 3 bases at V and 10 bases at J, leaving 6 bases unmatched. The CDR3 extends over 15 amino acids. CDR3: CASSLTSGGTGEQFF. The CDR3, as DNA: TGTGCCAGCAGCTTGACTAGCGGGGGGACAGGAGAGCAGTTCTTC.

The chain has TRBV7-2 and TRBJ2-1; the D gene is possibly TRBD2 (7 bases). The V end was cut by 2 bases, the J end by 7 bases, with 18 bases between. This CDR3 has 16 amino acids. Germline V CDR1 and CDR2: SGHTA, FQGNSA. CDR3 sequence: CASSLIGGGAWNEQFF. Written as DNA, the CDR3 is TGTGCCAGCAGCTTAATAGGTGGGGGGGCATGGAATGAGCAGTTCTTC.

This clonotype occurred a few times. The V and J genes are TRBV3-1 and TRBJ1-2; 11 nucleotides match TRBD1. The germline V gene encodes CDR1 LGHDT and CDR2 YNNKEL (reference sequence). This CDR3 contains 17 residues. With V trimmed by 4 bases and J by 5 bases, 12 bases remained unmatched. As DNA, the CDR3 is TGTGCCAGCAGCCGGACCCGGACAGGGGGCGAATGGTATGGCTACACCTTC. This translates into CASSRTRTGGEWYGYTF.

In this sample, this clonotype turned up a few times. The chain combines TRBV7-9 with TRBJ2-1; 11 positions agree with TRBD2. From germline, CDR1 is SEHNR and CDR2 FQNEAQ (reference sequence). The V gene end was trimmed by 7 bases and the J gene end by 7 bases; junction bases not matched to a gene: 6. The CDR3 totals 14 residues. CDR3 sequence (DNA): TGTGCCAGCAAGACTAGCGGGAATCTTAATGAGCAGTTCTTC. Its translation: CASKTSGNLNEQFF.

The gene calls are TRBV14 and TRBJ2-2, with 7 bases fitting TRBD1. This CDR3 has 17 residues. Looked up from germline, CDR1 is SGHDN and CDR2 is FVKESK. V lost 0 bases and J lost 4; bases outside the gene matches: 8. CDR3 region: CASSQDRDRQSTGELFF. In DNA, the CDR3 is TGTGCCAGCAGCCAAGACAGGGACAGACAATCCACCGGGGAGCTGTTTTTT.

The chain couples TRBV20-1 to TRBJ2-7; tentative D call: TRBD2 (6 bases). V was cut by 3 bases and J by 0 bases, with 18 bases left in between. The CDR3 is 16 amino acids. The germline V gene encodes CDR1 DFQATT and CDR2 SNEGSKA (reference sequence). CDR3 sequence reads: CSASTVASGHSYEQYF. DNA for the CDR3: TGCAGTGCTAGCACCGTTGCCAGCGGGCACTCCTACGAGCAGTACTTC.

This sequence joins TRBV5-1 and TRBJ2-1; 11 bases are shared with TRBD2. Looked up from germline, CDR1 is SGHRS and CDR2 is YFSETQ. Trimming removed 2 bases from V and 6 bases from J; junction bases left unmatched: 7. The CDR3 spans 16 residues. The CDR3 coding sequence is TGCGCCAGCAGCTTCGTTGGTAGCGGGAGGGCCAATGAGCAGTTCTTC. It translates to CASSFVGSGRANEQFF.